Listed below are T cell receptor beta chains from one sample, sequenced in a study of cytomegalovirus exposure and HLA in healthy donors. Here immunoSEQ multiplex PCR was the method, and the copy in TCRdb shows in-frame clones only, minus some. The sample shows 180,000 or so clones, around 82% of them seen only once. The sample taken for sequencing was PBMCs. The receptors were gathered from a woman between 25 and 40 years old in good health and CMV-seropositive. Each CDR3 is given with its conserved first and last residue. Each record gives: V gene, D gene, J gene, clone size, CDR3 DNA, CDR3 protein. A D gene is named only where the DNA matches it firmly. Clone size is stated in some rows and not others, as once, few, many or a class when expanded.

TRBV4-3	TRBD2	TRBJ2-3	-	TGCGCCAGCAGCCAAGAACCCTGGGCCGGGACTAGCCTAGCAGATACGCAGTATTTT	CASSQEPWAGTSLADTQYF
TRBV28	-	TRBJ2-7	-	TGTGCCAGCAGTTTATCCCAGGGGCTCCACGAGCAGTACTTC	CASSLSQGLHEQYF
TRBV30	TRBD1	TRBJ1-2	-	TGTGCCTGGCGACAGGGAAGCTATGGCTACACCTTC	CAWRQGSYGYTF
TRBV4-3	TRBD1	TRBJ2-5	-	TGCGCCAGCAGCCAAGTCAGGGGGCTCAGGGAGACCCAGTACTTC	CASSQVRGLRETQYF
TRBV30	-	TRBJ2-7	-	TGTGCCTGGAGTCCGGGTTTTACCTACGAGCAGTACTTC	CAWSPGFTYEQYF
TRBV6-5	-	TRBJ1-1	-	TGTGCCAGCTTCAACAGGAACACTGAAGCTTTCTTT	CASFNRNTEAFF
TRBV10-3	-	TRBJ1-5	-	TGTGCCATCAGTGAGATGCCAGGGGGCAATCAGCCCCAGCATTTT	CAISEMPGGNQPQHF
TRBV2	-	TRBJ1-5	-	TGTGCCAGCAGTGAGCGTCCAGCAGGTCAGCCCCAGCATTTT	CASSERPAGQPQHF
TRBV5-6	TRBD2	TRBJ2-5	once	TGTGCCAGCAGCCCTAGCGGGGTAGAGACCCAGTACTTC	CASSPSGVETQYF
TRBV6-4	-	TRBJ1-1	once	TGTGCCAGCAGTGTCAACAGGGACGCTGAAGCTTTCTTT	CASSVNRDAEAFF
TRBV5-1	TRBD2	TRBJ2-5	-	TGCGCCAGCAGCCCAGGGACTAGCGGGGGTTTCCAAGAGACCCAGTACTTC	CASSPGTSGGFQETQYF
TRBV11-2	-	TRBJ1-5	-	TGTGCCAGCAGCTTATCCCGGAGCAATCAGCCCCAGCATTTT	CASSLSRSNQPQHF
TRBV9	-	TRBJ1-1	-	TGTGCCAGCAGCGTAGCTACCTCGGCTGAAGCTTTCTTT	CASSVATSAEAFF
TRBV5-6	TRBD1	TRBJ2-1	-	TGTGCCAGCAGCTACGAACCGACAGGGGGGAATGAGCAGTTCTTC	CASSYEPTGGNEQFF
TRBV12-5	-	TRBJ2-1	-	TGTGCTAGTGGTTTGGTAAATCGGGCAGGGGAGCACAATGAGCAGTTCTTC	CASGLVNRAGEHNEQFF
TRBV27	-	TRBJ1-6	-	TGTGCCAGCCGGACTGCGAATTCACCCCTCCACTTT	CASRTANSPLHF
TRBV4-1	-	TRBJ2-2	-	TGCGCCAGCAGTCCCACCGGGGGCACCGGGGAGCTGTTTTTT	CASSPTGGTGELFF
TRBV4-3	-	TRBJ1-3	-	TGCGCCAGCAGCCAGAACCCTCACGCACTCCCTGGAAACACCATATATTTT	CASSQNPHALPGNTIYF
TRBV15	-	TRBJ2-3	-	TGTGCCACCAGCAGTGGGGCCGCGGGGAACGCAGATACGCAGTATTTT	CATSSGAAGNADTQYF
TRBV11-2	TRBD1	TRBJ2-2	-	TGTGCCAGCAGCTTATCCGGGACAGGGCCCACCGGGGAGCTGTTTTTT	CASSLSGTGPTGELFF
TRBV5-1	TRBD2	TRBJ2-7	once	TGCGCCAGCAGCCGGACTAGCGGGGGGGATGCCCACGAGCAGTACTTC	CASSRTSGGDAHEQYF
TRBV2	TRBD2	TRBJ2-7	once	TGTGCCAGCACCTCCGGGGGAGGGTACGAGCAGTACTTC	CASTSGGGYEQYF
TRBV10-1	-	TRBJ2-2	-	TGCGCCAGCAGCTCCCGACAGGCCGGGGAGCTGTTTTTT	CASSSRQAGELFF
TRBV9	-	TRBJ2-7	-	TGTGCCAGCAGCTCAGCCTACGAGCAGTACTTC	CASSSAYEQYF
TRBV6-1	-	TRBJ2-1	-	TGTGCCACCTCCCGGACTACCCAATACAATGAGCAGTTCTTC	CATSRTTQYNEQFF
TRBV7-2	-	TRBJ1-5	few	TGTGCCAGCAGCTTACTGGTCCGGGATGGGCAGCCCCAGCATTTT	CASSLLVRDGQPQHF
TRBV4-3	TRBD2	TRBJ2-5	-	TGCGCCAGCAGCCAATTAGCCTACCTAGCGGGGGGACATCAAGAGACCCAGTACTTC	CASSQLAYLAGGHQETQYF
TRBV9	TRBD2	TRBJ2-5	once	TGTGCCAGCAGCGTAGCGGGACTAGCGGGGGCCCAAGAGACCCAGTACTTC	CASSVAGLAGAQETQYF
TRBV5-6	TRBD2	TRBJ2-4	-	TGTGCCAGCAGCCCCAGAACTAGCGGGGGGCTAGCCAAAAACATTCAGTACTTC	CASSPRTSGGLAKNIQYF
TRBV12-5	-	TRBJ2-2	-	TGTGCTAGTGGTTTGGTACTTGGCGGGGGCCGAAAATCGAACACCGGGGAGCTGTTTTTT	CASGLVLGGGRKSNTGELFF